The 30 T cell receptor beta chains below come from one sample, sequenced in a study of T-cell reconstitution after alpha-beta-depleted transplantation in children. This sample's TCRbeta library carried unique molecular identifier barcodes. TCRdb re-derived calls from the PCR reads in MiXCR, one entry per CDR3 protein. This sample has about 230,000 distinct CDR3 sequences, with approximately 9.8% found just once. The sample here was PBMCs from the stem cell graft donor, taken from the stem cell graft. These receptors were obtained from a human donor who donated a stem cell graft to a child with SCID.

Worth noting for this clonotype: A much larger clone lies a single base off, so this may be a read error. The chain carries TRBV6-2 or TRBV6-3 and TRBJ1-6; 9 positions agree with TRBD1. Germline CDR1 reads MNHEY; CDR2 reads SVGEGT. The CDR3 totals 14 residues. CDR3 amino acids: CASRPGTGNSPLRF. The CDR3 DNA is TGTGCCAGCAGACCCGGGACAGGGAATTCACCCCTCCGCTTT.

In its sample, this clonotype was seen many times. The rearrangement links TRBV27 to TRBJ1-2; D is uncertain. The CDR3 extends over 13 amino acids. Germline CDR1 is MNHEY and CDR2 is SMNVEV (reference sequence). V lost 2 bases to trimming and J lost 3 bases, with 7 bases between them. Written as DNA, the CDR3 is TGTGCCAGCAGTTTAAGGCAGCACTATGGCTACACCTTC. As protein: CASSLRQHYGYTF.

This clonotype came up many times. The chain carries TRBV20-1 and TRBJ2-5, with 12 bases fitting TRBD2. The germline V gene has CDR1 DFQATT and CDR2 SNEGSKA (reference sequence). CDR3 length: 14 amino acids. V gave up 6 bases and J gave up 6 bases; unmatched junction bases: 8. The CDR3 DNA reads TGCAGTGCGAGGGGACTAGCGGGCATTCAGACCCAGTACTTC. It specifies CSARGLAGIQTQYF.

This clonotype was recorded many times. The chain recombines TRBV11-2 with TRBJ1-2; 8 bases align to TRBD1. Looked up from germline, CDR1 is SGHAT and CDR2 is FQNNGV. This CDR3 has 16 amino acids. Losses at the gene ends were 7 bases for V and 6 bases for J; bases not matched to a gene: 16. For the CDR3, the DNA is TGTGCCAGCACCCCAAGCCCCTCAGGGGGCTGGGATGGCTACACCTTC. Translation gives CASTPSPSGGWDGYTF.

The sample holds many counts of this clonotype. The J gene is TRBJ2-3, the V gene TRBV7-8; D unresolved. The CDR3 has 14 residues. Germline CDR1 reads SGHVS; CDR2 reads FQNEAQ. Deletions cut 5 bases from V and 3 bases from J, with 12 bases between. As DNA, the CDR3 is TGTGCCAGCAGCCCTGCCGGCTATACAGATACGCAGTATTTT. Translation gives CASSPAGYTDTQYF.

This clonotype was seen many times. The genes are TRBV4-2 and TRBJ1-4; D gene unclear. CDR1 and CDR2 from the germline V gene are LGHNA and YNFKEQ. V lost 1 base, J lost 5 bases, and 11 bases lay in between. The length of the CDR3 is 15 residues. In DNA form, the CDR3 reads TGTGCCAGCAGCCAAGGTCCGGGAGCGAATGAAAAACTGTTTTTT. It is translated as CASSQGPGANEKLFF.

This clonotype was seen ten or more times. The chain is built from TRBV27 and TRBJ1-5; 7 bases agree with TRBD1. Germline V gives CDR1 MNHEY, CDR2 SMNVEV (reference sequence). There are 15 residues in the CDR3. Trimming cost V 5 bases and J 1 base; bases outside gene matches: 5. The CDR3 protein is CASSMTGYSNQPQHF. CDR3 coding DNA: TGTGCCAGCAGTATGACAGGGTACAGCAATCAGCCCCAGCATTTT.

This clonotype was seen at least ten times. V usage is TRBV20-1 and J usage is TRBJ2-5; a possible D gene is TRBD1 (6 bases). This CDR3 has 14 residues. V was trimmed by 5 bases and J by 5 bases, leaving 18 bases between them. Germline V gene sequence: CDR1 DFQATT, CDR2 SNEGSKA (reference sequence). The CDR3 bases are TGCAGTGCTCAGAGACAGGTTTCTTCGGAGACCCAGTACTTC. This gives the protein CSAQRQVSSETQYF.

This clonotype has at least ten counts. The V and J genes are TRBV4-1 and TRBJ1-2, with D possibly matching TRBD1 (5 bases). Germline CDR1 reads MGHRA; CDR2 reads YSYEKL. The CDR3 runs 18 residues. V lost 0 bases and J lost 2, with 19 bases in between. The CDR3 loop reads CASSQDPGRGRGNYGYTF. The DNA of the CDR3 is TGCGCCAGCAGCCAAGATCCGGGAAGGGGCCGAGGAAACTATGGCTACACCTTC.

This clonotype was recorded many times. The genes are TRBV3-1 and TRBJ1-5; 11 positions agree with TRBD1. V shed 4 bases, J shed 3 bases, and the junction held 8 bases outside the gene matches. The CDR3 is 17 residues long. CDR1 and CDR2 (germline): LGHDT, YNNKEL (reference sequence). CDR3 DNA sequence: TGTGCCAGCAGCCCAGGGACAGGGGGATCCCTCAATCAGCCCCAGCATTTT. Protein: CASSPGTGGSLNQPQHF.

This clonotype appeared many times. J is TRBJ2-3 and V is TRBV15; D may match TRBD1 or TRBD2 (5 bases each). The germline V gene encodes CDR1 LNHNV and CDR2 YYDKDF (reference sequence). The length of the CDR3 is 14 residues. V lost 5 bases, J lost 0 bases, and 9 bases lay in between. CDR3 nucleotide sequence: TGTGCCACCAGCGGGGACCGTAGCACAGATACGCAGTATTTT. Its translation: CATSGDRSTDTQYF.

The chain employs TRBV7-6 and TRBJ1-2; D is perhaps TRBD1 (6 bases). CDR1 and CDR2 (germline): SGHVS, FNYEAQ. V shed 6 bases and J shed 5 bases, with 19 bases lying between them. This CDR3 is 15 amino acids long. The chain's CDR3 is CASRARGGLGYGYTF. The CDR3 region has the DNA TGTGCCAGCAGAGCCCGGGGGGGCCTAGGGTATGGCTACACCTTC.

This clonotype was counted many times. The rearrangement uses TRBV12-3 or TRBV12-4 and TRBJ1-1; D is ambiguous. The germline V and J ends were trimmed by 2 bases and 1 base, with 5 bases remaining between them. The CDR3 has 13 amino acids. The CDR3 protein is CASSLKGNTEAFF. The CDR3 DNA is TGTGCCAGCAGTTTAAAGGGGAACACTGAAGCTTTCTTT.

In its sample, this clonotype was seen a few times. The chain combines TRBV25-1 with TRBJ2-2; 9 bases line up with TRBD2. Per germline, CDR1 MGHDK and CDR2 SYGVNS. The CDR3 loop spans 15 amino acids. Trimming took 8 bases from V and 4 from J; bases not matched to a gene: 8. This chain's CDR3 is CASGPGLAGTGELFF. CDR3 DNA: TGTGCCAGCGGCCCGGGACTAGCCGGCACCGGGGAGCTGTTTTTT. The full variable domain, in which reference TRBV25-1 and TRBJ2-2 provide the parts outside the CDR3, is EADIYQTPRYLVIGTGKKITLECSQTMGHDKMYWYQQDPGMELHLIHYSYGVNSTEKGDLSSESTVSRIRTEHFPLTLESARPSHTSQYLCASGPGLAGTGELFFGEGSRLTVL.

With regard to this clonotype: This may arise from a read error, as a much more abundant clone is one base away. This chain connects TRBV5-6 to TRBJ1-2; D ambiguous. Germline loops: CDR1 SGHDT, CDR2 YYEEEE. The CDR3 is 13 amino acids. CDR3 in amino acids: CASTLTPRGGYTF. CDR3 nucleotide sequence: TGTGCCAGCACCTTGACCCCCCGCGGTGGCTACACCTTC.

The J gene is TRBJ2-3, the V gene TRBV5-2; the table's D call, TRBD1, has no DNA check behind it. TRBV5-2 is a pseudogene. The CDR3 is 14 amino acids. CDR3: CARGLITGTDTQYF. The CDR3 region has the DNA TGTGCCAGGGGCTTGATTACAGGGACAGATACGCAGTATTTT.

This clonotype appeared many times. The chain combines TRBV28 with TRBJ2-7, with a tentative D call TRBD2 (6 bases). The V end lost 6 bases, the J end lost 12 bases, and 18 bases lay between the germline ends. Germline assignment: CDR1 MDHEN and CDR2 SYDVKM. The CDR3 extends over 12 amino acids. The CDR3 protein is CASSTSGVPWYF. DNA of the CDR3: TGTGCCAGCAGCACTTCGGGGGTCCCTTGGTACTTC.

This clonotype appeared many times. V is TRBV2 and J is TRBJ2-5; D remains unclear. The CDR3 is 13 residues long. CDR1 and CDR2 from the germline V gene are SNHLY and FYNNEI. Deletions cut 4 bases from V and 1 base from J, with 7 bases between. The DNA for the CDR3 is TGTGCCAGCAGTGTTTTCTTCCAAGAGACCCAGTACTTC. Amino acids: CASSVFFQETQYF.

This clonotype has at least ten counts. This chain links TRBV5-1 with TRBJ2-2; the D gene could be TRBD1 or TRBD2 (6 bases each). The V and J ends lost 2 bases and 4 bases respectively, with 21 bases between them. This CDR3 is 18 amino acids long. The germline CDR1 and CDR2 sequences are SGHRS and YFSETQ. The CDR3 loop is CASSFGIGGDMVTGELFF. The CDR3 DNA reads TGCGCCAGCAGCTTCGGCATCGGAGGGGACATGGTCACCGGGGAGCTGTTTTTT.

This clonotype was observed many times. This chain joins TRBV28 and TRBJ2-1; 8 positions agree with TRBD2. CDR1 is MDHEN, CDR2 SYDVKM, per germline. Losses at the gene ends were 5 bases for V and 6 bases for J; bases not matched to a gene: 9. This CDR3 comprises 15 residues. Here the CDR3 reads CASSVGGARANEQFF. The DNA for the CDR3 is TGTGCCAGCAGTGTCGGGGGGGCCCGGGCCAATGAGCAGTTCTTC.

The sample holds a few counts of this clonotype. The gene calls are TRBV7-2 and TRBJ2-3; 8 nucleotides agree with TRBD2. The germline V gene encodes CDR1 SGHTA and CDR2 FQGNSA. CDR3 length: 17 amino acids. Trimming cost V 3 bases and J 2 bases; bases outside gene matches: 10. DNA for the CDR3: TGTGCCAGCAGCTTCTCTTCCGGGGGGGGGCACACAGATACGCAGTATTTT. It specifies CASSFSSGGGHTDTQYF. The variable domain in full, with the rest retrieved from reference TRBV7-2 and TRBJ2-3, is GAGVSQSPSNKVTEKGKDVELRCDPISGHTALYWYRQSLGQGLEFLIYFQGNSAPDKSGLPSDRFSAERTGGSVSTLTIQRTQQEDSAVYLCASSFSSGGGHTDTQYFGPGTRLTVL.

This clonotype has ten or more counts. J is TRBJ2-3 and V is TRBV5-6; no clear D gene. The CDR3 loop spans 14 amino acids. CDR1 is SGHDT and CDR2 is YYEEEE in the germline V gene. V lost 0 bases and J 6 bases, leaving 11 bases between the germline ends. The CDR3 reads CASSLASVGDTQYF. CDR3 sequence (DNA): TGTGCCAGCAGCTTGGCGAGCGTAGGCGATACGCAGTATTTT.

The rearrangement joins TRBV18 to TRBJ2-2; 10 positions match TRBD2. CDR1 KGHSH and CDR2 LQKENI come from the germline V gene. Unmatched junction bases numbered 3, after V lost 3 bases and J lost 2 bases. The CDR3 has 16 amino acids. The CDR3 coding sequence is TGTGCCAGCTCACCCTCACTAGCGGGAAACACCGGGGAGCTGTTTTTT. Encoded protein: CASSPSLAGNTGELFF.

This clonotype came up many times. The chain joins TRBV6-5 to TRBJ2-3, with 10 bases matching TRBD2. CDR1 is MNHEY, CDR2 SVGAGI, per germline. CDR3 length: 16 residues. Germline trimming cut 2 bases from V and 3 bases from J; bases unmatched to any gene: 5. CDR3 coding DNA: TGTGCCAGCAGTTACCTTAGCGGGGGGCTGACAGATACGCAGTATTTT. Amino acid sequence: CASSYLSGGLTDTQYF.

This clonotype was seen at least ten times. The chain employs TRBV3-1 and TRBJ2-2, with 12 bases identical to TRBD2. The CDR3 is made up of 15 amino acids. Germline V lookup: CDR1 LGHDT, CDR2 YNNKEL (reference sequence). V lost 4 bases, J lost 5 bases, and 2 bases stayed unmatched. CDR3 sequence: CASSRGLAGTGELFF. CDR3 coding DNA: TGTGCCAGCAGCCGAGGACTAGCGGGGACCGGGGAGCTGTTTTTT.

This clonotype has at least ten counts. CDR3 in amino acids: CASSEFEGSEQYF. The CDR3 DNA is TGTGCCAGCAGTGAATTCGAGGGTAGCGAGCAGTACTTC. The chain recombines TRBV25-1 with TRBJ2-7, with TRBD2 as a possible D gene (5 bases). The V gene's germline CDR1 is MGHDK and CDR2 SYGVNS. The CDR3 loop spans 13 amino acids. Trimming removed 1 base from V and 6 bases from J, with 10 bases in between.

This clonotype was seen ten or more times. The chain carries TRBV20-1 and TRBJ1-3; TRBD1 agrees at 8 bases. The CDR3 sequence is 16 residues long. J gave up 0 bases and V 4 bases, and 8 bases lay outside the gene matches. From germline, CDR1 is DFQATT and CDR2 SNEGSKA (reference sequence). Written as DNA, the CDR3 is TGCAGTGCTAAAAGGACAGGGTACCGCTCTGGAAACACCATATATTTT. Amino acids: CSAKRTGYRSGNTIYF.

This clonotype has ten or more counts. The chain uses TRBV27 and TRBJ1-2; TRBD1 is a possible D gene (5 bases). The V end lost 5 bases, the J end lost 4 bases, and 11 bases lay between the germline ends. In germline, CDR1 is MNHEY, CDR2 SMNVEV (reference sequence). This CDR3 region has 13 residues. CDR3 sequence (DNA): TGTGCCAGCAGTCCCACCGGGGCCTATGGCTACACCTTC. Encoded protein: CASSPTGAYGYTF.

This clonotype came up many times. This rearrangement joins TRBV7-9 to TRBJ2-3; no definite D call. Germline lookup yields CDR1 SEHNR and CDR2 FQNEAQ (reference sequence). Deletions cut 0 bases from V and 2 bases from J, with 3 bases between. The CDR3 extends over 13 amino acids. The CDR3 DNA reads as TGTGCCAGCAGCTTAGCTCCCACAGATACGCAGTATTTT. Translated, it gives CASSLAPTDTQYF.

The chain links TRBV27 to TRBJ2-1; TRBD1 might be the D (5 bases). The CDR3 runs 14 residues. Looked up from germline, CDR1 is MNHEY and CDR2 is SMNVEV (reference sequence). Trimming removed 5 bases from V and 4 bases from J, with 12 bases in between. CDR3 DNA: TGTGCCAGCAGTATTGGGGCCCCATACAATGAGCAGTTCTTC. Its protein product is CASSIGAPYNEQFF.